The 30 T cell receptor beta chains below were found in one sample sequenced in a study of blood T cell repertoires in COVID-19. Assay used: immunoSEQ multiplex PCR; TCRdb lists only in-frame clones, some missing. Of fewer than 250,000 clones in the sample, around 83% were seen once. The sample was peripheral blood. These receptors came from a woman aged 45-60 years with acute or convalescent COVID-19.

The CDR3 nucleotides are TGTGCCAGCAACCCACAGGGCGGTGAAGCTTTCTTT. Residues: CASNPQGGEAFF. The rearrangement uses TRBV6-6 and TRBJ1-1, with D possibly matching TRBD1 (6 bases). CDR1 is MNHNY, CDR2 SVGAGI, per germline (reference sequence). CDR3 size: 12 residues. V lost 7 bases, J lost 7 bases, and 13 bases lay in between.

V usage is TRBV5-3 and J usage is TRBJ1-4, with 8 nucleotides matching TRBD1. TRBV5-3 is marked as an open reading frame, function uncertain. With 4 bases clipped from V and 1 base from J, the junction kept 9 bases outside the gene matches. CDR3 length: 17 residues. CDR3 in amino acids: CARSTQYDRGTNEKLFF. The DNA for the CDR3 is TGTGCCAGAAGCACCCAATACGACAGGGGAACTAATGAAAAACTGTTTTTT.

This clone was counted between two and nine times. In nucleotides, the CDR3 is TGTGCCAGCACTCTTCAGGGGGCAGGAAATCAGCCCCAGCATTTT. Translating it yields CASTLQGAGNQPQHF. J is TRBJ1-5 and V is TRBV28; 8 nucleotides align to TRBD1. Germline trimming cut 7 bases from V and 4 bases from J; bases unmatched to any gene: 9. Per germline, CDR1 MDHEN and CDR2 SYDVKM. The CDR3 consists of 15 residues. The whole variable domain, remainder taken from reference TRBV28 and TRBJ1-5, is DVKVTQSSRYLVKRTGEKVFLECVQDMDHENMFWYRQDPGLGLRLIYFSYDVKMKEKGDIPEGYSVSREKKERFSLILESASTNQTSMYLCASTLQGAGNQPQHFGDGTRLSIL.

The rearrangement uses TRBV5-5 and TRBJ2-7; 9 positions match TRBD1. From germline, CDR1 is SGHKS and CDR2 YYEKEE (reference sequence). The CDR3 runs to 14 residues. Trimming took 7 bases from V and 4 from J; bases not matched to a gene: 9. The CDR3 reads CASQQGARGYEQYF. As DNA, the CDR3 is TGTGCCAGCCAACAGGGGGCGAGGGGTTACGAGCAGTACTTC.

This rearrangement joins TRBV5-1 to TRBJ2-5, with 7 bases lining up with TRBD2. Germline V CDR1 and CDR2: SGHRS, YFSETQ. The CDR3 runs to 14 residues. V shed 7 bases and J 7 bases; nucleotides not matched to a gene: 13. The CDR3 DNA reads as TGCGCCAGCCGGGAGGACGGTTCAGTGAGGACCCAGTACTTC. Translation: CASREDGSVRTQYF.

This chain joins TRBV5-1 and TRBJ2-7; weak D call: TRBD1 (6 bases). Germline CDR1 is SGHRS and CDR2 is YFSETQ. The CDR3 is made up of 14 amino acids. The V gene lost 5 bases and the J gene lost 1 base, with 13 bases spanning the gap. CDR3 coding DNA: TGCGCCAGCAGGGACAGTAACCTTTCCTACGAGCAGTACTTC. Translating it yields CASRDSNLSYEQYF.

The V and J genes are TRBV12-3 or TRBV12-4 and TRBJ1-1, with D possibly matching TRBD1 (5 bases). Trimming removed 8 bases at V and 0 bases at J, with 10 bases between. This CDR3 has 13 amino acids. CDR3 nucleotides: TGTGCCAGCTCCCAGGGATTGAACACTGAAGCTTTCTTT. Translating gives CASSQGLNTEAFF.

A remark on this clone: A read error may account for a junction end that differs from germline. The rearrangement joins TRBV16 to TRBJ1-1; D may be TRBD1 (5 bases). Germline CDR1 and CDR2: KGHSY and FQNENV. The CDR3 length is 15 residues. CDR3 sequence reads: CASSQSRGMQNKLLF. Written as DNA, the CDR3 is TGTGCCAGCAGCCAAAGTAGGGGTATGCAGAATAAGCTTCTCTTT.

J is TRBJ2-3 and V is TRBV5-1; 8 nucleotides match TRBD1. CDR3 length equals 15 residues. CDR1 is SGHRS, CDR2 YFSETQ, per germline. J was trimmed by 1 base and V by 6 bases; bases with no gene match: 7. The CDR3 coding sequence is TGCGCCAGCACTCGGGACAGGTCACGCACAGATACGCAGTATTTT. This gives the protein CASTRDRSRTDTQYF.

The rearrangement uses TRBV19 and TRBJ2-2, with D maybe TRBD2 (6 bases). CDR3 length: 14 residues. V lost 4 bases and J 5 bases, leaving 11 bases between the germline ends. Per the germline V gene, CDR1 is LNHDA and CDR2 is SQIVND (reference sequence). The CDR3, as DNA: TGTGCCAGTAGTACCTTCCGGGGGACCGGGGAGCTGTTTTTT. Protein sequence: CASSTFRGTGELFF.

This clone was picked up one time. The rearrangement links TRBV4-3 to TRBJ2-2; TRBD2 might be the D (5 bases). The V end lost 5 bases, the J end lost 4 bases, and 14 bases lay between the germline ends. The CDR3 length is 15 residues. CDR1 LGHNA and CDR2 YSLEER come from the germline V gene. CDR3 in amino acids: CASSTFLASTGELFF. Written as DNA, the CDR3 is TGCGCCAGCAGCACCTTTCTAGCCTCCACCGGGGAGCTGTTTTTT.

The chain couples TRBV19 to TRBJ2-3, with no clear D. The CDR3 spans 14 residues. Germline V CDR1 and CDR2: LNHDA, SQIVND (reference sequence). V lost 7 bases, J lost 0 bases, and 11 bases lay in between. The CDR3 DNA follows: TGTGCCAGTACCTATGCCTCTAGCACAGATACGCAGTATTTT. Its protein product is CASTYASSTDTQYF.

The chain is built from TRBV28 and TRBJ2-2, with 7 bases matching TRBD1. The CDR3 covers 15 residues. From germline, CDR1 is MDHEN and CDR2 SYDVKM. The trim removed 7 bases at V and 0 bases at J, leaving 5 bases unmatched. CDR3 sequence reads: CASTPGGTNTGELFF. The CDR3 DNA follows: TGTGCCAGCACCCCAGGGGGAACGAACACCGGGGAGCTGTTTTTT.

The chain combines TRBV6-5 with TRBJ1-1; D not certain. This CDR3 contains 15 residues. Germline V gene data show CDR1 as MNHEY and CDR2 as SVGAGI. Between the trimmed V and J ends, which lost 5 bases and 2 bases, there was a span of 15 bases. The CDR3 nucleotides are TGTGCCAGCAGTCGGTGGCGGCACCTCAACACTGAAGCTTTCTTT. Its protein is CASSRWRHLNTEAFF.

The chain couples TRBV6-2 or TRBV6-3 to TRBJ2-5; 9 nucleotides align to TRBD1. CDR1 is MNHEY and CDR2 is SVGEGT in the germline V gene. The CDR3 spans 14 residues. The V and J ends lost 10 bases and 9 bases, in that order; junction bases with no gene match: 15. CDR3 protein: CATRPLDRGGSQYF. The CDR3 bases are TGTGCCACCCGCCCGCTCGACAGGGGGGGGTCCCAGTACTTC.

V and J are TRBV19 and TRBJ1-2, with D perhaps TRBD1 (5 bases). This CDR3 is 13 amino acids long. In germline, CDR1 is LNHDA, CDR2 SQIVND (reference sequence). Trimming left V 5 bases short and J 1 base short, with 8 bases between. CDR3 DNA: TGTGCCAGTAGTGAACAGGTTAACTATGGCTACACCTTC. Translated, it gives CASSEQVNYGYTF.

V gene TRBV5-5 combines with J gene TRBJ1-1; possible D gene TRBD1, 6 bases. This CDR3 is 16 amino acids long. Per the germline V gene, CDR1 is SGHKS and CDR2 is YYEKEE (reference sequence). The germline V and J ends were trimmed by 4 bases and 0 bases, with 16 bases remaining between them. CDR3 loop: CASSPTAGTLNTEAFF. In DNA, the CDR3 is TGTGCCAGCAGCCCAACCGCCGGGACACTGAACACTGAAGCTTTCTTT.

This chain uses TRBV28 with TRBJ1-4; a possible D gene is TRBD1 (5 bases). V dropped 5 bases and J dropped 8 bases, with 15 bases sitting between them. CDR3 length equals 14 residues. The germline V gene has CDR1 MDHEN and CDR2 SYDVKM. As DNA, the CDR3 is TGTGCCAGCAGTCCACCAGGGCCGTGGGAAAAACTGTTTTTT. Amino acid sequence: CASSPPGPWEKLFF.

The V and J genes are TRBV18 and TRBJ1-2; D is possibly TRBD1 (5 bases). The germline V gene encodes CDR1 KGHSH and CDR2 LQKENI. The CDR3 consists of 19 residues. V lost 0 bases, J lost 7 bases, and 27 bases lay in between. CDR3 nucleotide sequence: TGTGCCAGCTCACCACCCGGCCGGAAAGGGGTGCTCGGCTATATTGGCTACACCTTC. Protein sequence: CASSPPGRKGVLGYIGYTF.

V and J are TRBV2 and TRBJ2-3; TRBD1 aligns across 9 bases. From germline, CDR1 is SNHLY and CDR2 FYNNEI. Trimming cost V 4 bases and J 3 bases; bases outside gene matches: 5. The CDR3 contains 15 residues. The chain's CDR3 is CASSGWGTGTDTQYF. The CDR3, as DNA: TGTGCCAGCAGTGGGTGGGGGACAGGGACAGATACGCAGTATTTT.

The V call is TRBV2, the J call TRBJ1-2; 9 bases agree with TRBD1. CDR1 is SNHLY, CDR2 FYNNEI, per germline. CDR3 size: 13 residues. Trimming removed 5 bases from V and 6 bases from J; junction bases left unmatched: 4. CDR3 coding DNA: TGTGCCAGCAGTCCGACAGGGGGGCATGGCTACACCTTC. It yields the protein CASSPTGGHGYTF.

This clone was detected once. CDR3 region: CASSPTLFAGQGATQHF. DNA of the CDR3: TGTGCCAGCAGTCCCACCCTCTTCGCGGGACAGGGGGCGACCCAGCATTTT. The chain employs TRBV28 and TRBJ1-5, with 12 bases lining up with TRBD1. The CDR3 loop spans 17 amino acids. Germline trimming cut 5 bases from V and 11 bases from J; bases unmatched to any gene: 16. Germline lookup yields CDR1 MDHEN and CDR2 SYDVKM.

The chain uses TRBV3-1 (or the pseudogene TRBV3-2) and TRBJ2-7, with D hard to call. The CDR3 contains 18 residues. Germline V lookup: CDR1 LGHDT, CDR2 YNNKEL (reference sequence). V lost 0 bases and J lost 1, with 19 bases in between. The CDR3 DNA follows: TGTGCCAGCAGCCAAGAAGAGGCAGTAGGATCCCCGTCCTACGAGCAGTACTTC. It codes for CASSQEEAVGSPSYEQYF.

The chain employs TRBV10-3 and TRBJ1-2; D is perhaps TRBD1 (6 bases). Germline CDR1 ENHRY, CDR2 SYGVKD. Trimming left V 0 bases short and J 4 bases short, with 12 bases between. This CDR3 is 15 amino acids long. CDR3 region: CAISESGRGSYGYTF. DNA of the CDR3: TGTGCCATCAGTGAGTCTGGCAGGGGCTCCTATGGCTACACCTTC.

The chain employs TRBV5-6 and TRBJ2-7, with 11 bases that match TRBD2. The trim removed 1 base at V and 7 bases at J, leaving 10 bases unmatched. This CDR3 is 16 amino acids long. Germline V gives CDR1 SGHDT, CDR2 YYEEEE. The DNA for the CDR3 is TGTGCCAGCAGCTTGCTTGCCCTAGCGGGGGGTGGGGAGCAGTACTTC. Its protein product is CASSLLALAGGGEQYF.

This chain connects TRBV28 to TRBJ1-1, with a possible D match to TRBD1 (5 bases). The germline V and J ends were trimmed by 6 bases and 0 bases, with 11 bases remaining between them. The CDR3 loop spans 14 amino acids. Germline CDR1 MDHEN, CDR2 SYDVKM. The CDR3 nucleotides are TGTGCCAGCAGAATCGACAGAGTGAACACTGAAGCTTTCTTT. The encoded protein is CASRIDRVNTEAFF.

V and J are TRBV10-3 and TRBJ1-1; no definite D call. CDR1 and CDR2 from the germline V gene are ENHRY and SYGVKD. V was trimmed by 3 bases and J by 0 bases, leaving 8 bases between them. This CDR3 region has 14 residues. CDR3 bases: TGTGCCATCAGTGATCTTTATTTGAACACTGAAGCTTTCTTT. Protein sequence: CAISDLYLNTEAFF.

The V gene is TRBV19, the J gene TRBJ1-1; 10 positions match TRBD1. The trim removed 5 bases at V and 1 base at J, leaving 7 bases unmatched. In germline, CDR1 is LNHDA, CDR2 SQIVND (reference sequence). This CDR3 contains 16 residues. The CDR3 nucleotides are TGTGCCAGTAGTTGGGACAGGGGCATTCGGAACACTGAAGCTTTCTTT. Translation: CASSWDRGIRNTEAFF.

About this clone itself: The germline gene is not matched at one end of the junction; a read error may be the cause. This sequence joins TRBV11-2 and TRBJ1-2; D not resolved. Per germline, CDR1 SGHAT and CDR2 FQNNGV. The CDR3 length is 11 residues. CDR3 region: CASSSTVAQSF. The CDR3 DNA reads as TGTGCCAGCAGCTCCACTGTAGCACAATCCTTC.

This chain joins TRBV5-1 and TRBJ1-6; D is unclear. V lost 1 base and J 0 bases, leaving 5 bases between the germline ends. CDR1 and CDR2 from the germline V gene are SGHRS and YFSETQ. CDR3 length: 15 residues. CDR3 sequence (DNA): TGCGCCAGCAGCTTGCGGAGCTCCTATAATTCACCCCTCCACTTT. It is translated as CASSLRSSYNSPLHF.